This T cell receptor beta chain was identified in a study of blood T cells in healthy people across ages. The CDR3 spans 13 residues. Combining a sample-barcoded 5' primer with a J-beta primer mix, a second PCR ran for roughly 6 to 11 cycles. TCRdb itself ran the 5' RACE reads through MiXCR, one entry per CDR3 protein. Here the sample spans over 1,500,000 distinct CDR3 sequences, roughly 52% being singletons. The TCR sequence derives from a woman aged 40-49 years in good health. Sample: blood. The chain employs TRBV12-3 or TRBV12-4 and TRBJ2-4; no reliable D call. Gene TRBJ2-5 matches the end of the DNA better, so the J call may be wrong. CDR3 protein: CASAPSGLETQYF. CDR3 coding DNA: TGTGCCAGCGCACCTTCCGGGCTGGAGACCCAGTACTTC.